Below, one TCR beta chain is given with its context. Its antigen is as yet unknown. The read ends 3 residues shy of where the CDR3 ends; the end is completed using the germline J gene. Assay used: immunoSEQ multiplex PCR; TCRdb lists only in-frame clones, some missing. The sample table sets out 20,000 to 30,000 clones. This sample was taken from a study of T cells in women clearing cervical HPV infection. Study information: Case blood was drawn when the lesion was first found; control blood after infection became undetectable.

Germline V gene lookup returns CDR1 LNHDA and CDR2 SQIVND (reference sequence). V gave up 9 bases and J gave up 4 bases; unmatched junction bases: 14. The CDR3 is 15 residues long. Points from the study as a whole: A classifier using richness and V gene abundances reached an AUC of nearly 0.85. Timing of associations relative to infection is unclear; T-cell subsets were not isolated. Repertoire richness, not evenness, was significantly elevated in CIN3+ cases versus controls.

Specimen: blood buffy coat. The chain is built from TRBV19 and TRBJ2-5, with 7 bases lining up with TRBD1. The receptor was isolated from a woman between 18 and 75 years old with a cervical HPV16 infection that either progressed to CIN3+ or cleared (not recorded which). Partial CDR3 DNA: TGTGCCAGCCAGAAGCTGGGACAGAGACCAGAGACC. As protein: CASQKLGQRPET. The full CDR3 protein reads CASQKLGQRPETQYF.